The present TCR beta chain was sequenced within a study of blood T cell repertoires in COVID-19 (dated by TCRdb to about 2020). Notes on the research overall: Samples from collaborators originated in the United States, Italy and Spain and spanned both the acute and convalescent phases of COVID-19. Where available, HLA class I and class II types were obtained from metadata supplied by the sample provider rather than from assay-based typing. Sample metadata almost always included a de-identified subject ID, COVID-19 status, age in years and sex. The prospective study material was composed of cDNA or gDNA derived from T cells, B-cell-depleted T cells, or PBMCs. Samples came from the ongoing ImmuneRACE study (first 160 participants) plus 1,254 subjects from 6 global collaborators. The repertoires were released in a freely available public database meant as a resource for research on the immune response to SARS-CoV-2. The dataset comprised deeply sampled blood TCRbeta repertoires from subjects exposed to, actively infected with, or recovered from COVID-19. Results and caveats for the whole study, not just this receptor: Clinical and demographic metadata were provided uncurated, with the amount varying by source and participant.

The immunoSEQ Assay, a bias-controlled multiplex PCR, was used to amplify TCRbeta CDR3 regions from genomic DNA. On the authors' methods: Nucleated cell counts per sample were estimated from amplification of reference gene primers within the assay. To quantify the absolute abundance of each unique TCRbeta CDR3 rearrangement, sequence reads were collapsed and filtered. Productive Simpson clonality was computed per sample as the square root of Simpson's diversity index over productive rearrangements. TCRdb holds this immuneACCESS table with in-frame rearrangements only. Some clones are missing; in checked studies, unresolved V genes explain under half, and the rest has no known cause. V and J calls and clone size come straight from that table; D and trimming were deduced from the DNA. This sample lists some 500,000 clones; 85% to 90% were detected once. The ten largest account for 7.5% to 9% of the sample.

One collaborating source in Seattle enrolled patients while the patients were actively infected and followed the patients over time throughout the course of disease. Each collaborating institution followed its own protocols to collect whole blood in K2EDTA tubes. Collaborator samples were shipped for TCRbeta analysis as frozen whole blood, isolated PBMCs, or DNA extracted from either sample type. Turning to this clone: The antigen it binds to is not known. Nothing much larger sits one base from this clone, and base qualities are not available.

The CDR1 and CDR2 encoded by the germline V gene are SGHAT and FQNNGV. At the junction V is shortened by 4 bases and J by 7 bases, with 14 bases in between. From the cysteine through the phenylalanine, the CDR3 covers 14 amino acids. Just CDR3 DNA is preserved here, 42 bases in frame from base 1. The receptor's source is a woman in her forties or fifties with COVID-19, enrolled during active disease. The sample was peripheral blood. The chain links TRBV11-2 with TRBJ2-1, with a weak D call of TRBD2 (5 bases match). The CDR3 region reads CASSWRFSGNEQFF. The DNA sequence is given as TGTGCCAGCAGCTGGCGGTTTTCGGGGAATGAGCAGTTCTTC. Where the CDR3 stops, the reference TRBV11-2 and TRBJ2-1 genes take over; the full variable domain is EAGVAQSPRYKIIEKRQSVAFWCNPISGHATLYWYQQILGQGPKLLIQFQNNGVVDDSQLPKDRFSAERLKGVDSTLKIQPAKLEDSAVYLCASSWRFSGNEQFFGPGTRLTVL.